Included here is one T cell receptor beta chain sequence, with context. Libraries were prepared by immunoSEQ multiplex PCR; TCRdb keeps only in-frame clonotypes and omits some of them. The table includes about 40,000 clones, over 80% detected once. The data are from a study of T cell changes during pregnancy in multiple sclerosis. The CDR3 is 12 amino acids. Germline V CDR1 and CDR2: LNHNV, YYDKDF (reference sequence). The V gene lost 4 bases and the J gene lost 5 bases, with 6 bases spanning the gap. Sample: CD4+ T cells from peripheral blood mononuclear cells, taken in the third trimester of pregnancy. V and J are TRBV15 and TRBJ1-5; D is undetermined. The receptor comes from a female donor in good health, enrolled as a control in a pregnancy study. The DNA for the CDR3 is TGTGCCACCAGCAACGGGGATCAGCCCCAGCATTTT. The encoded protein is CATSNGDQPQHF.